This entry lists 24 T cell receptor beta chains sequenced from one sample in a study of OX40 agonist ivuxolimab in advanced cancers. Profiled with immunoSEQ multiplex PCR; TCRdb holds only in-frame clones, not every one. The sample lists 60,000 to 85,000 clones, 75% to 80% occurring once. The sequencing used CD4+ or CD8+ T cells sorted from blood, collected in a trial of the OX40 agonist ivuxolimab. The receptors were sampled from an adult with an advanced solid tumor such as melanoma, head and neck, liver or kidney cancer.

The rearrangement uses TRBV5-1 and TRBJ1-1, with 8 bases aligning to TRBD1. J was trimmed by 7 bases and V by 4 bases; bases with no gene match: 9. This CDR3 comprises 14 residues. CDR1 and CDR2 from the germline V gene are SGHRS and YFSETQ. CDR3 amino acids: CASSRGQESSEAFF. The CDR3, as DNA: TGCGCCAGCAGCCGGGGACAGGAGTCTAGTGAAGCTTTCTTT.

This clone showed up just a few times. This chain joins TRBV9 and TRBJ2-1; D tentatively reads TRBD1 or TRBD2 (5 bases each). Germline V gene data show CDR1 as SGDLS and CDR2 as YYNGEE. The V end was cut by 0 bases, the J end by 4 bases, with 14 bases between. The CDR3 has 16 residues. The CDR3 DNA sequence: TGTGCCAGCAGCGTAGGCTCGGGGACGGGTTACAATGAGCAGTTCTTC. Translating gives CASSVGSGTGYNEQFF.

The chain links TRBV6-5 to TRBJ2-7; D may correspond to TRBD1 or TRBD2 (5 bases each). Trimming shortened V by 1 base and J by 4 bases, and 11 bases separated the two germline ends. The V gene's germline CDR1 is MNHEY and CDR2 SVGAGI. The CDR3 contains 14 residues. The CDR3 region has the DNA TGTGCCAGCAGTTACTACGTCGGGGCGTACGAGCAGTACTTC. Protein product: CASSYYVGAYEQYF.

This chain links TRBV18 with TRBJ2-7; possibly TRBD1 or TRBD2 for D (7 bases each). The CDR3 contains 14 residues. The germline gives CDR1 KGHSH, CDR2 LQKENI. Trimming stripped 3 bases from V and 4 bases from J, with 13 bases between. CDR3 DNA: TGTGCCAGCTCACCTAAAGCGGGACAGTACGAGCAGTACTTC. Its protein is CASSPKAGQYEQYF.

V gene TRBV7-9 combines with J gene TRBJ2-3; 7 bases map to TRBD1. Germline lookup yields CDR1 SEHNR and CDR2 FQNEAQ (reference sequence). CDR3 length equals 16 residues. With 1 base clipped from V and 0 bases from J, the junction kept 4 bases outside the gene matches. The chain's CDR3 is CASSLGTGPSTDTQYF. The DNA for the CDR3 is TGTGCCAGCAGCTTAGGGACAGGCCCTAGCACAGATACGCAGTATTTT.

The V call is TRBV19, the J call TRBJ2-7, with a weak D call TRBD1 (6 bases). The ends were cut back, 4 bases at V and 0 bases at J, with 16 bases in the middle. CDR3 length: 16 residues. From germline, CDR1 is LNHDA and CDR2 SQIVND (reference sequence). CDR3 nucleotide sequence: TGTGCCAGTAGTACGGCGGACAGTTATAGCTCCTACGAGCAGTACTTC. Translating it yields CASSTADSYSSYEQYF.

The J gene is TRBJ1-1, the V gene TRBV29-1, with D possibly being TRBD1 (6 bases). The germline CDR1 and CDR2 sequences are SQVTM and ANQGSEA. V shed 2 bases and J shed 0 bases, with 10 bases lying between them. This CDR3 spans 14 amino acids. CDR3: CSVETGYLNTEAFF. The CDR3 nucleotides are TGCAGCGTTGAAACAGGGTATCTGAACACTGAAGCTTTCTTT.

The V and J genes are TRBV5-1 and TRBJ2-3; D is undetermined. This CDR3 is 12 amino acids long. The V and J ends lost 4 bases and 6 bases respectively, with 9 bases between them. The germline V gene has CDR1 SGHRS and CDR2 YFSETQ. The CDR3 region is CASSPRSDTQYF. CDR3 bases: TGCGCCAGCAGCCCCCGATCGGATACGCAGTATTTT.

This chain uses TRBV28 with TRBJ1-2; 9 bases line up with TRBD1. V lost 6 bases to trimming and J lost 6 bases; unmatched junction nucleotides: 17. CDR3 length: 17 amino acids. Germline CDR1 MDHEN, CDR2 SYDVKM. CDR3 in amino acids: CASRYATRTGVFNGYTF. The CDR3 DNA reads TGTGCCAGCAGATACGCCACCCGGACAGGGGTCTTTAATGGCTACACCTTC.

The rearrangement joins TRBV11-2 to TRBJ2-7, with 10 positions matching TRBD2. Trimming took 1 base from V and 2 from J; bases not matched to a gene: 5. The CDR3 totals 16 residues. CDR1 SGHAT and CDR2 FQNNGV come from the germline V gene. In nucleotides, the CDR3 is TGTGCCAGCAGCTTAGCGCCGCTAGCGGGGGCCTACGAGCAGTACTTC. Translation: CASSLAPLAGAYEQYF.

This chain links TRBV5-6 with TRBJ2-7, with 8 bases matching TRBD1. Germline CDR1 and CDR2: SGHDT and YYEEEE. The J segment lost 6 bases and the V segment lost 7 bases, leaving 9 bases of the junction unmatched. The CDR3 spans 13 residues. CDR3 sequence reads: CASGRDRPLEQYF. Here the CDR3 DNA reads TGTGCCAGCGGCCGGGACAGGCCCCTCGAGCAGTACTTC.

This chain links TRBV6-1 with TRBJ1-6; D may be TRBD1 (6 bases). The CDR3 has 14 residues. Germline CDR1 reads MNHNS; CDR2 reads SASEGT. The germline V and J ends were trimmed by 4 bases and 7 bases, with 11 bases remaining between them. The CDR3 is CASSANRVNSPLHF. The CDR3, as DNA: TGTGCCAGCAGTGCGAACAGGGTCAATTCACCCCTCCACTTT.

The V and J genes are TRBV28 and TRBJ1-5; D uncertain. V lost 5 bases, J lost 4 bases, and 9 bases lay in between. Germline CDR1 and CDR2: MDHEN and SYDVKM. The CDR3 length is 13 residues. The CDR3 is CASSIHLNQPQHF. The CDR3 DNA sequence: TGTGCCAGCAGTATCCACCTGAATCAGCCCCAGCATTTT.

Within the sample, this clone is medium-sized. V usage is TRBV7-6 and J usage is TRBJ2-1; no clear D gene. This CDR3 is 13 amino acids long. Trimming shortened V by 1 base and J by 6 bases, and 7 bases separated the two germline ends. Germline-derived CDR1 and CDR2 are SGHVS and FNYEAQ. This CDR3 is CASSLGVSNEQFF. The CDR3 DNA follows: TGTGCCAGCAGCTTAGGGGTTTCCAATGAGCAGTTCTTC.

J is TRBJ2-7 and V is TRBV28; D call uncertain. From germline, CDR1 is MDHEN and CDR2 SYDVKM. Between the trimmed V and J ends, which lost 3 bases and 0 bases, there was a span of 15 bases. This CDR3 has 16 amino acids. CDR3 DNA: TGTGCCAGCAGTTTCACGTGGCGAGCTTACTCCTACGAGCAGTACTTC. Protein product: CASSFTWRAYSYEQYF.

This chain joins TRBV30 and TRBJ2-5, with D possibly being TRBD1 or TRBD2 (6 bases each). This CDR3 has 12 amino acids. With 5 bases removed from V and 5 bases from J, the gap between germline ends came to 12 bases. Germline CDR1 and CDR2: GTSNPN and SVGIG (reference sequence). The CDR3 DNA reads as TGTGCCTGGGGGGGGCTCGGGGAGACCCAGTACTTC. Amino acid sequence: CAWGGLGETQYF.

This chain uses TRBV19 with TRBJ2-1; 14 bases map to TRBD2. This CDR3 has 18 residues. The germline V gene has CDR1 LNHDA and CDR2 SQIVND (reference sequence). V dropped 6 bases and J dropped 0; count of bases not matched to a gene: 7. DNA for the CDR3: TGTGCCAGTAGCCACGGACTAGCGGGAGGTTACTCCTACAATGAGCAGTTCTTC. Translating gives CASSHGLAGGYSYNEQFF.

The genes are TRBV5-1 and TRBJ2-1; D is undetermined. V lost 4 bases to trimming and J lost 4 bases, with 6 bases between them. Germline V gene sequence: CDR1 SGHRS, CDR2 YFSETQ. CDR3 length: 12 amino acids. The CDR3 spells CASSVGYNEQFF. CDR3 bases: TGCGCCAGCAGCGTGGGTTACAATGAGCAGTTCTTC.

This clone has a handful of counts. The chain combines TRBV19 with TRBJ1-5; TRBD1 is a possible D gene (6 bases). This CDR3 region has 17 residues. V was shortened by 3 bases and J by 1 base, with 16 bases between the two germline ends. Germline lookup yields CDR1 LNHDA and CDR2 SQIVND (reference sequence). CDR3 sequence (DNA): TGTGCCAGTAGTATGAAGGGAACAGGGATGAGCAATCAGCCCCAGCATTTT. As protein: CASSMKGTGMSNQPQHF.

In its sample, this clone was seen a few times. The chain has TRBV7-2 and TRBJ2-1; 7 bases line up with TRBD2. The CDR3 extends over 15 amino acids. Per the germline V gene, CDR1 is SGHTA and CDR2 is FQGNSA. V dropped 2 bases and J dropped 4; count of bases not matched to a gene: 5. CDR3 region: CASSLKRDPYNEQFF. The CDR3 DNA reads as TGTGCCAGCAGCTTAAAGCGGGACCCTTACAATGAGCAGTTCTTC.

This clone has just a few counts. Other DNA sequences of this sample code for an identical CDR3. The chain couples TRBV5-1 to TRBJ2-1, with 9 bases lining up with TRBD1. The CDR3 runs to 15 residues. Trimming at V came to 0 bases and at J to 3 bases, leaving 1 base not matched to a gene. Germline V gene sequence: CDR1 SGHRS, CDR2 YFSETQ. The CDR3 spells CASSLGGQGYNEQFF. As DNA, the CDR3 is TGCGCCAGCAGCTTGGGGGGACAGGGCTACAATGAGCAGTTCTTC.

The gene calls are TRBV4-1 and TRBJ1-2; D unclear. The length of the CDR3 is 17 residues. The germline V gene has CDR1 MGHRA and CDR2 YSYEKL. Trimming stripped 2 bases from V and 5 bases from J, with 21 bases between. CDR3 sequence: CASSQTAIGVGEYGYTF. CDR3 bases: TGCGCCAGCAGCCAAACTGCGATCGGGGTAGGAGAGTATGGCTACACCTTC.

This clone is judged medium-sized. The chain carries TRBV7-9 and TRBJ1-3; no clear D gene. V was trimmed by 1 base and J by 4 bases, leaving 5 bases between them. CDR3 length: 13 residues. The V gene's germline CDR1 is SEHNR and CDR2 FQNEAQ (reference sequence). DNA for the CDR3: TGTGCCAGCAGCTTAGGGGAAGGAAACACCATATATTTT. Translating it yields CASSLGEGNTIYF.

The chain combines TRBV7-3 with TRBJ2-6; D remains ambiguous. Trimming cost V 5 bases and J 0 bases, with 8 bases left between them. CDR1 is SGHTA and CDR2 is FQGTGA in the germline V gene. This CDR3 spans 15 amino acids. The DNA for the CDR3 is TGTGCCAGCAGCCCCACTGGCTCTGGGGCCAACGTCCTGACTTTC. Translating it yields CASSPTGSGANVLTF.